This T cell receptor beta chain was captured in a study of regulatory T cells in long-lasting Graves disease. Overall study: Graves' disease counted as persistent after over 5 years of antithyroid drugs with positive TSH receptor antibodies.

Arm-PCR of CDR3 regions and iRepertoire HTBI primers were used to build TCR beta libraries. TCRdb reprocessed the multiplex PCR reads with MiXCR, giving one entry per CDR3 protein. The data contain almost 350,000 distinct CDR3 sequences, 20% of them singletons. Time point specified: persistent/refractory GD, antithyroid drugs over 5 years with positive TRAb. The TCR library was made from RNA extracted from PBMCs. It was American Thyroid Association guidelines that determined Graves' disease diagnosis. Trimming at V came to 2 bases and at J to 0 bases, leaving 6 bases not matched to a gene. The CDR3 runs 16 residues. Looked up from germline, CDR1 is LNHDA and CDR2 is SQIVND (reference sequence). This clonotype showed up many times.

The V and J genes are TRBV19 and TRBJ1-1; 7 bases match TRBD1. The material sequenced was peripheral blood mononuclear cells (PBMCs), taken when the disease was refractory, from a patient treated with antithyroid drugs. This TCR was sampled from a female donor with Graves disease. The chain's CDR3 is CASSIQDRHLNTEAFF. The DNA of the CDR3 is TGTGCCAGTAGTATACAGGACAGGCACTTGAACACTGAAGCTTTCTTT.